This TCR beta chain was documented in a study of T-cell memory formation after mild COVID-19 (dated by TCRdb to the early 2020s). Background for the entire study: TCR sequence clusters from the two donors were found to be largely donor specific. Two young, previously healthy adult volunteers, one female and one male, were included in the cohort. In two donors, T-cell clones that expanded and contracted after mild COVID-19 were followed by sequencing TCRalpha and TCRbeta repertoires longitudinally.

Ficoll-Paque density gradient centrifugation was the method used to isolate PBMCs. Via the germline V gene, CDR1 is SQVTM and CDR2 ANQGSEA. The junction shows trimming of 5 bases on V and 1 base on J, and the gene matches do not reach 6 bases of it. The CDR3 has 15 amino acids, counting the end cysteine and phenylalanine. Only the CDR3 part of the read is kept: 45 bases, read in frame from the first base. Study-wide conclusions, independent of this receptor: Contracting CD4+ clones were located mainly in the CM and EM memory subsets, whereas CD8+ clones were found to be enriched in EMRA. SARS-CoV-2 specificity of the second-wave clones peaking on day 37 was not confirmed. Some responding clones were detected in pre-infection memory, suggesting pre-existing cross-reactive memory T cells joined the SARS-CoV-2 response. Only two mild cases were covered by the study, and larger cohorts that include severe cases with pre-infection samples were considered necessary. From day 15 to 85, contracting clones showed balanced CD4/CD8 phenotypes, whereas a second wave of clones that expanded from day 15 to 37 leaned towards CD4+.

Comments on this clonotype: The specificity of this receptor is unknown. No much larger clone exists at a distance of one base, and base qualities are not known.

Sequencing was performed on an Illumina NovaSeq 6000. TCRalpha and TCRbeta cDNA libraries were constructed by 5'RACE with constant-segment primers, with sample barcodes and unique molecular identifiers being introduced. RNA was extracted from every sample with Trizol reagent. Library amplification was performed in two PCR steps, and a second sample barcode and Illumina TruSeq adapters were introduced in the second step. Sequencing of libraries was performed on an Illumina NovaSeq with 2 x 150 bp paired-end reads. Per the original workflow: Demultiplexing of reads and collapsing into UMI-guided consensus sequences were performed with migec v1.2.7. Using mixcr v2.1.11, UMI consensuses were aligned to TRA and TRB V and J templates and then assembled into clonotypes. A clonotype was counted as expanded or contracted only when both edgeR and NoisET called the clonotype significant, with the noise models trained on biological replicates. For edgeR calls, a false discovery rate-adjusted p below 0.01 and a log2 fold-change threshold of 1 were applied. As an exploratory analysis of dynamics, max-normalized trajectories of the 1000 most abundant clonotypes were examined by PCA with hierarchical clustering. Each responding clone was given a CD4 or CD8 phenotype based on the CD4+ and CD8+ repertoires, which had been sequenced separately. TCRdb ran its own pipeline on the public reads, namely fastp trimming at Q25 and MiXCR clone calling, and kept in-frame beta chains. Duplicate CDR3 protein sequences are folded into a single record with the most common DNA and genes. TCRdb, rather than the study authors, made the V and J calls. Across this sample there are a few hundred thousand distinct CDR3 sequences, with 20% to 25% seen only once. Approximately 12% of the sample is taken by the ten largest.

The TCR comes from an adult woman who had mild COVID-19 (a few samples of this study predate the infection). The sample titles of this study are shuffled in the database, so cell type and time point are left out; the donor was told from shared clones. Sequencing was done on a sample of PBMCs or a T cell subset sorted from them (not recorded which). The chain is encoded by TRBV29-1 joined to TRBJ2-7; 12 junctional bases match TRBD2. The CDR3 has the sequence CSVLLAGGPSYEQYF. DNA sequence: TGCAGCGTTCTCCTAGCGGGAGGGCCTTCCTACGAGCAGTACTTC.